This T cell receptor beta chain was sequenced during a study of blood T cells in healthy people across ages (dated by TCRdb to about 2015). With regard to the full study: Template switching captured roughly one uniquely barcoded TCR beta cDNA molecule per two T cells in model experiments. To track age-related changes in TCR beta repertoire diversity, the study relied on deep sequencing normalized with unique cDNA molecular identifiers. The donors were split into four age groups: young (average approximately 16 years), middle-aged (39), aged (about 56) and long-lived (approximately 80). Donors of different ages were randomly distributed across sequencing lanes to avoid experimental bias. The study analyzed two additional independent replicas of 1 million unique cDNA reads from the same blood draw for two donors, one aged 18 to 30 and one aged 80 or older.

V lost 0 bases and J lost 8 bases; the stretch between them is 16 bases long. Counted from cysteine to phenylalanine, this CDR3 has 15 amino acids. The only DNA kept is the CDR3, 45 bases in frame from the first base. CDR1 and CDR2 are drawn from the germline V gene: MNHEY, SVGAGI. As regards this clonotype: The target of this receptor is not known. Base qualities were left out, and no much larger clone turns up one base away.

The library was built by means of 5' RACE. Sequencing was performed on an Illumina HiSeq 2500. A second PCR of roughly 7 to 11 cycles was performed with a sample-barcoded 5' primer and a J-beta primer mix. A unique molecular identifier was introduced onto each TCR beta cDNA molecule by a template-switch 5' adaptor carrying 12 random nucleotides. At least 2.5 million CDR3-containing paired-end reads were obtained from each sample. First-strand cDNA synthesis was performed from all RNA using the Mint cDNA synthesis kit, with priming by a TRBC-specific oligonucleotide. After uracil-DNA glycosylase treatment, a first 18-cycle PCR used universal primers M1SS and BC2_uni_R on all cDNA. The published analysis was carried out like this. For normalization, 1 million high-quality reads, each with a distinct molecular identifier, were randomly selected from each sample. Instead of being binned into consensus sequences, reads with shared molecular identifiers were discarded. MiTCR, run with a Q25 quality threshold and the strictest error-elimination algorithm, handled CDR3 identification, clonotype clustering and error correction. A nonparametric unseen species model using Euler transformation provided a lower-bound estimate of total TCR beta diversity. The public reads were quality trimmed at Q25 with fastp and then assembled into clones with MiXCR by TCRdb, keeping productive beta chains. Rows merge per CDR3 protein into single entries with the most common DNA and genes. It is TCRdb's table, rather than the study itself, that gives the V and J calls and clone size. For this sample the table gives hundreds of thousands of distinct CDR3 sequences, of which about 30% were detected only once. Approximately 14% of the sample rests with the top ten.

Study-level results and caveats: Conclusive comparison of naive and antigen-experienced compartments was prevented by the profiling of bulk unsorted PBMCs. Estimates of total diversity based on one million sequenced T cells were considered lower bounds and underestimates. Because the CMV infection status of the donors was unknown, age-related changes in expanded clonotypes may potentially have been confounded. Observed TCR beta diversity per million T cells fell roughly linearly with age, and a significant reduction was already apparent by age around 44. Compared with the aged group, more naive CD4+ T cells, fewer expanded clones and increased TCR diversity were shown by the long-lived group, suggesting age selection. Observed TCR beta diversity correlated strongly with the percentage of naive T cells measured by flow cytometry.

The donors were roughly 38 Caucasian individuals from Russia, aged about 6 to 100 years, who were systemically healthy. Each donor gave 9 to 10 milliliters of peripheral blood, collected into EDTA-treated Vacutainer tubes. Ficoll-Paque density-gradient centrifugation was used to isolate PBMCs, with at least 7 million per sample. Trizol reagent was used to extract total RNA from the PBMCs, yielding at least 5.5 micrograms per sample. Naive CD45RAhigh/CD27high T cell percentages were measured by flow cytometry on a PBMC aliquot from every donor. This TCR derives from a woman aged 80 or older in good health. The chain is made from TRBV6-5 and TRBJ1-2; the D gene assignment is ambiguous. Sequencing was performed on blood. The nucleotide sequence reads TGTGCCAGCAGTTACTCGACTGAGGGAACGGGGGGCTACACCTTC. This encodes CASSYSTEGTGGYTF.